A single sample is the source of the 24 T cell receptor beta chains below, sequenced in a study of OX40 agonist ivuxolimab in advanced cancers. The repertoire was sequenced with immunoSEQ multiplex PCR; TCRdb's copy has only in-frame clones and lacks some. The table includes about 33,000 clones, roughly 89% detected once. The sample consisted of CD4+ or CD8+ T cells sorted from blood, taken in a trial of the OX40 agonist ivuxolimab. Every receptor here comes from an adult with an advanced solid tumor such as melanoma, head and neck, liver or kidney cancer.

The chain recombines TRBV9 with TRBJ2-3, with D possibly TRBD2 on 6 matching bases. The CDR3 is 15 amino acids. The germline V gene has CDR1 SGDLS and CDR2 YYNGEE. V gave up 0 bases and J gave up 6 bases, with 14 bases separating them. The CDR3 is CASSVDGTPSDTQYF. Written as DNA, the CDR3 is TGTGCCAGCAGCGTAGATGGGACTCCCTCCGATACGCAGTATTTT.

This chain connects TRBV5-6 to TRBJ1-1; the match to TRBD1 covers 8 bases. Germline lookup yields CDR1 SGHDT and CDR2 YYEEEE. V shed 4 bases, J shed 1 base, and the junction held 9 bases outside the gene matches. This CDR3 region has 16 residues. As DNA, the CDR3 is TGTGCCAGCAGCAGCGGGACAGGCGGGAGGAACACTGAAGCTTTCTTT. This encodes CASSSGTGGRNTEAFF.

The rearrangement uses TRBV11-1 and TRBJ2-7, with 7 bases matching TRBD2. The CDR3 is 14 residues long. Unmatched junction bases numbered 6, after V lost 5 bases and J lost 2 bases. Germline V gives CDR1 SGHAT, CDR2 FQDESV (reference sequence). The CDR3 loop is CASSLSAGAYEQYF. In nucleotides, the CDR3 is TGTGCCAGCAGCCTCTCGGCGGGAGCCTACGAGCAGTACTTC.

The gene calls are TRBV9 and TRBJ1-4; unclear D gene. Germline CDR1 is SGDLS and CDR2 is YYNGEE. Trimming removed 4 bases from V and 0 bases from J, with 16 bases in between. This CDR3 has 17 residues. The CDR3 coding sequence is TGTGCCAGCAGCAGTACCAAGGAGGCCACAACTAATGAAAAACTGTTTTTT. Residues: CASSSTKEATTNEKLFF.

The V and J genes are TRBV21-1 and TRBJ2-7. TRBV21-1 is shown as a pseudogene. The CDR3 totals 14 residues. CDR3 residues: CASSKGGQVYEQYF. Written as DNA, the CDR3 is TGTGCCAGCAGCAAGGGGGGCCAAGTTTACGAGCAGTACTTC.

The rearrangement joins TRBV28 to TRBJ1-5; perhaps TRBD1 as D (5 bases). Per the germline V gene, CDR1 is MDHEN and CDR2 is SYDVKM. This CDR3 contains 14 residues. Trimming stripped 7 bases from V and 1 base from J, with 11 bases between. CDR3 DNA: TGTGCCAGCAACGCAGGGTTGAGCAATCAGCCCCAGCATTTT. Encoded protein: CASNAGLSNQPQHF.

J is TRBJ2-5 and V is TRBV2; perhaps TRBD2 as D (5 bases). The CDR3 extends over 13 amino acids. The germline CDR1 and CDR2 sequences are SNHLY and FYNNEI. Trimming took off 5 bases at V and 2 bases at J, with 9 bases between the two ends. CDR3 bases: TGTGCCAGCAGTTACGGGATACAAGAGACCCAGTACTTC. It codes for CASSYGIQETQYF. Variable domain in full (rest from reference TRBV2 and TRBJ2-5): EPEVTQTPSHQVTQMGQEVILRCVPISNHLYFYWYRQILGQKVEFLVSFYNNEISEKSEIFDDQFSVERPDGSNFTLKIRSTKLEDSAMYFCASSYGIQETQYFGPGTRLLVL.

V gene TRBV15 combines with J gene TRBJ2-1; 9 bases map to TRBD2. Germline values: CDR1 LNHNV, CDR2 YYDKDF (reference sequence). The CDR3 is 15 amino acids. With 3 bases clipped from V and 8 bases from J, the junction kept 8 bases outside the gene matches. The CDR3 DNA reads TGTGCCACCAGCAGGCCGCGGGGGGGCGGGGATGAGCAGTTCTTC. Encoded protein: CATSRPRGGGDEQFF. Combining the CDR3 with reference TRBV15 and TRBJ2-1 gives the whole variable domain DAMVIQNPRYQVTQFGKPVTLSCSQTLNHNVMYWYQQKSSQAPKLLFHYYDKDFNNEADTPDNFQSRRPNTSFCFLDIRSPGLGDTAMYLCATSRPRGGGDEQFFGPGTRLTVL.

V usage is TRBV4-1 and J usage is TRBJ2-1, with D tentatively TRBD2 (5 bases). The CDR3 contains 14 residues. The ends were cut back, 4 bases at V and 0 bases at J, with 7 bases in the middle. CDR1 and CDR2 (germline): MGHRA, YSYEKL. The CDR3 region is CASSPGSSYNEQFF. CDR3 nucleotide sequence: TGCGCCAGCAGCCCGGGAAGCTCCTACAATGAGCAGTTCTTC.

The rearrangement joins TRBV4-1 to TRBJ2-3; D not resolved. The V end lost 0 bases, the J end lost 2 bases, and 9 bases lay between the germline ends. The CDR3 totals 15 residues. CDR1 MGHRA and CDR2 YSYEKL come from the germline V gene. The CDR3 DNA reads TGCGCCAGCAGCCAAGAGAGGAACCCCACAGATACGCAGTATTTT. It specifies CASSQERNPTDTQYF.

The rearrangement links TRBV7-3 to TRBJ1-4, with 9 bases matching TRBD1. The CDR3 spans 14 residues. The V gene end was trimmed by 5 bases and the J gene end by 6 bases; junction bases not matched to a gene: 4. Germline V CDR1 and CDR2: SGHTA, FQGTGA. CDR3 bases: TGTGCCAGCAGCCCACAGGGGGCCTATGAAAAACTGTTTTTT. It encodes CASSPQGAYEKLFF.

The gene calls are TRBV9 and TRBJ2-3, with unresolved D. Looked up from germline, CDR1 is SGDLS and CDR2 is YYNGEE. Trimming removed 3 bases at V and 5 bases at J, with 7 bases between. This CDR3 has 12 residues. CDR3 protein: CASSAVQDTQYF. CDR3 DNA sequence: TGTGCCAGCAGCGCCGTACAAGATACGCAGTATTTT. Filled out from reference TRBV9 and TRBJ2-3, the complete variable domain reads DSGVTQTPKHLITATGQRVTLRCSPRSGDLSVYWYQQSLDQGLQFLIQYYNGEERAKGNILERFSAQQFPDLHSELNLSSLELGDSALYFCASSAVQDTQYFGPGTRLTVL.

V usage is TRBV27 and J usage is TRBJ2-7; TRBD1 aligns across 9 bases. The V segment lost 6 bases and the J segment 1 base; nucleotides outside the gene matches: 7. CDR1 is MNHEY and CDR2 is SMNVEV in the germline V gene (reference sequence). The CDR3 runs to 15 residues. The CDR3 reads CASRFQGTGSYEQYF. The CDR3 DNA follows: TGTGCCAGCAGGTTTCAGGGGACAGGGTCCTACGAGCAGTACTTC.

CDR3 sequence (DNA): TGCGCCAGCAGCTTGGTCGGGGTGGGCTATGGCTACACCTTC. Translating gives CASSLVGVGYGYTF. J is TRBJ1-2 and V is TRBV5-1; no clear D gene. The V end was cut by 0 bases, the J end by 4 bases, with 10 bases between. The CDR3 extends over 14 amino acids. Germline CDR1 and CDR2: SGHRS and YFSETQ. Full variable domain (rest looked up from reference TRBV5-1 and TRBJ1-2): KAGVTQTPRYLIKTRGQQVTLSCSPISGHRSVSWYQQTPGQGLQFLFEYFSETQRNKGNFPGRFSGRQFSNSRSEMNVSTLELGDSALYLCASSLVGVGYGYTFGSGTRLTVV.

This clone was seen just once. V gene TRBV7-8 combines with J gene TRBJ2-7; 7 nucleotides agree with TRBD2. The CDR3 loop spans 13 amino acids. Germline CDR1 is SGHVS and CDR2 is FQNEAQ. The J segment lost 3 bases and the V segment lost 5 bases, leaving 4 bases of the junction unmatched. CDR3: CASSRREGYEQYF. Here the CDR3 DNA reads TGTGCCAGCAGCCGAAGGGAGGGCTACGAGCAGTACTTC.

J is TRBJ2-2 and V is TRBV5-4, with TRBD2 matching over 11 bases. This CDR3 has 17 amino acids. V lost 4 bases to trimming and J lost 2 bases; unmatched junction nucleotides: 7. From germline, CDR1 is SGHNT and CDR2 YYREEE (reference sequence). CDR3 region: CASSPPGLAENTGELFF. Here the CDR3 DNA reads TGTGCCAGCAGCCCCCCGGGACTAGCGGAAAACACCGGGGAGCTGTTTTTT. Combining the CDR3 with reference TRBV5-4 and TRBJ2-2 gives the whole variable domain ETGVTQSPTHLIKTRGQQVTLRCSSQSGHNTVSWYQQALGQGPQFIFQYYREEENGRGNFPPRFSGLQFPNYSSELNVNALELDDSALYLCASSPPGLAENTGELFFGEGSRLTVL.

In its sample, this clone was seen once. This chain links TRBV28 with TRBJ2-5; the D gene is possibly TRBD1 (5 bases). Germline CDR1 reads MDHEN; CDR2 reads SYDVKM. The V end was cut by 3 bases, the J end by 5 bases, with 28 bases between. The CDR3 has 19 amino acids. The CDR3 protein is CASSFAVQGPLGVRETQYF. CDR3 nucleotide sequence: TGTGCCAGCAGTTTCGCGGTTCAGGGCCCCCTAGGTGTTCGGGAGACCCAGTACTTC.

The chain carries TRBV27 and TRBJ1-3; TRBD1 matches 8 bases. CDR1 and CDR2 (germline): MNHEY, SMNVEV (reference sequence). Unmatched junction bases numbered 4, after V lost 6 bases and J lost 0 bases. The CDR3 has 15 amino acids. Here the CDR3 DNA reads TGTGCCAGCAGCGTAACAGGGGGCTCTGGAAACACCATATATTTT. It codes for CASSVTGGSGNTIYF.

In DNA form, the CDR3 reads TGCGCCAGCAGCTTGGACAGCCCCAATTTGGATACGCAGTATTTT. Translated, it gives CASSLDSPNLDTQYF. The chain combines TRBV5-1 with TRBJ2-3; D is unclear. CDR1 and CDR2 from the germline V gene are SGHRS and YFSETQ. Trimming pared 0 bases from V and 6 bases from J, leaving 14 bases between. This CDR3 contains 15 residues.

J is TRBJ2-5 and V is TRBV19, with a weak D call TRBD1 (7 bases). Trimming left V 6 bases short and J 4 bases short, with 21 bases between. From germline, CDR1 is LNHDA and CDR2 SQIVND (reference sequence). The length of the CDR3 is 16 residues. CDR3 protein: CASSPTGEVGRETQYF. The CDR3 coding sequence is TGTGCCAGTAGCCCCACAGGGGAGGTGGGTCGAGAGACCCAGTACTTC.

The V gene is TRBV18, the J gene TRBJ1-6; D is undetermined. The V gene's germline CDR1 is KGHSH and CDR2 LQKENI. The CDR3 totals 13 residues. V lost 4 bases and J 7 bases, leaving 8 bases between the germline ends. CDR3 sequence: CASSLSRNSPLHF. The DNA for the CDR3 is TGTGCCAGCTCACTCTCAAGAAATTCACCCCTCCACTTT. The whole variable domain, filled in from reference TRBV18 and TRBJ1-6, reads NAGVMQNPRHLVRRRGQEARLRCSPMKGHSHVYWYRQLPEEGLKFMVYLQKENIIDESGMPKERFSAEFPKEGPSILRIQQVVRGDSAAYFCASSLSRNSPLHFGNGTRLTVT.

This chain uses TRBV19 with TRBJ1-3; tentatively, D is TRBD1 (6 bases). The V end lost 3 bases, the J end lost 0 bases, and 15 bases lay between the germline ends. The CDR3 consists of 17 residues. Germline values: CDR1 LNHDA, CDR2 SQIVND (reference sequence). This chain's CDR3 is CASSMETGGTSGNTIYF. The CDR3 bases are TGTGCCAGTAGTATGGAGACAGGAGGTACCTCTGGAAACACCATATATTTT.

CDR3 loop: CASSPIRVANYGYTF. The CDR3 nucleotides read TGTGCCAGCAGTCCCATTCGAGTAGCTAACTATGGCTACACCTTC. The chain couples TRBV28 to TRBJ1-2; D ambiguous. The V and J ends lost 5 bases and 0 bases respectively, with 13 bases between them. Germline assignment: CDR1 MDHEN and CDR2 SYDVKM. This CDR3 has 15 residues.

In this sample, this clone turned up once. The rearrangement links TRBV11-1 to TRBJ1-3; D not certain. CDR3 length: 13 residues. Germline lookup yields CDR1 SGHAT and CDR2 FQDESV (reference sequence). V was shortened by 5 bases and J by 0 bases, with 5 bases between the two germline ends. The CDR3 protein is CASSDNSGNTIYF. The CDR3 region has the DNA TGTGCCAGCAGCGATAACTCTGGAAACACCATATATTTT.